There are a few counts of the clone carrying this T cell receptor (beta chain). The identical CDR3 is also encoded by other nucleotide sequences in the sample. This entry is derived from a study of control samples from healthy donors and cancer patients. The table came from immunoSEQ multiplex PCR; TCRdb's copy has only in-frame clones and leaves some out. The sample records some 95,000 clones, 79% being singletons. This CDR3 is built from 13 residues. Germline loops: CDR1 SQVTM, CDR2 ANQGSEA. Trimming stripped 4 bases from V and 0 bases from J, with 9 bases between. The rearrangement links TRBV29-1 to TRBJ1-1; the D is unclear. This receptor was taken from a woman between 25 and 40 years old in good health. Specimen: blood. The CDR3 sequence: CSVAGRLNTEAFF. CDR3 nucleotide sequence: TGCAGCGTTGCGGGCAGGTTGAACACTGAAGCTTTCTTT.